The 22 T cell receptor beta chains below come from one sample, sequenced in a study of graft-versus-host responses after intestinal transplantation. Repertoires were generated with immunoSEQ multiplex PCR, while TCRdb's copy carries only in-frame clones and drops some. Of approximately 20,000 clones listed, 38% were seen once; the top ten hold approximately 0.97%. The sample here was alloreactive CD4+ T cells from a mixed lymphocyte reaction culture, taken before intestinal transplant. The subset here: CFSE-low proliferating T cells sorted from roughly 6-day pre-transplant mixed lymphocyte reaction (GvH or HvG direction). The receptors stem from a human patient who received an intestinal transplant.

This clone turned up a few times. The J gene is TRBJ1-3, the V gene TRBV5-1; 8 bases line up with TRBD1. There are 15 residues in the CDR3. The germline V gene has CDR1 SGHRS and CDR2 YFSETQ. The V gene end was trimmed by 0 bases and the J gene end by 3 bases; junction bases not matched to a gene: 2. For the CDR3, the DNA is TGCGCCAGCAGCTTGGACAGGGGGTATGGAAACACCATATATTTT. Protein: CASSLDRGYGNTIYF.

This clone was counted a few times. The genes are TRBV18 and TRBJ1-2; 10 bases are a match to TRBD1. The V gene's germline CDR1 is KGHSH and CDR2 LQKENI. Trimming at V came to 1 base and at J to 2 bases, leaving 10 bases not matched to a gene. The CDR3 extends over 18 amino acids. CDR3 region: CASSPLRDRGQLNYGYTF. The CDR3 DNA reads as TGTGCCAGCTCACCACTTCGGGACAGGGGACAATTGAACTATGGCTACACCTTC. Full variable domain (missing parts from reference TRBV18 and TRBJ1-2): NAGVMQNPRHLVRRRGQEARLRCSPMKGHSHVYWYRQLPEEGLKFMVYLQKENIIDESGMPKERFSAEFPKEGPSILRIQQVVRGDSAAYFCASSPLRDRGQLNYGYTFGSGTRLTVV.

The rearrangement uses TRBV5-4 and TRBJ2-7; 8 bases line up with TRBD2. Trimming took 4 bases from V and 6 from J; bases not matched to a gene: 9. Germline V gives CDR1 SGHNT, CDR2 YYREEE (reference sequence). CDR3 length: 14 amino acids. The CDR3 here is CASSVTGRGREQYF. The CDR3 nucleotides are TGTGCCAGCAGCGTAACCGGGAGGGGCCGCGAGCAGTACTTC.

This clone was counted only a few times. V is TRBV29-1 and J is TRBJ1-2, with D uncertain. CDR3 length: 13 amino acids. Germline-derived CDR1 and CDR2 are SQVTM and ANQGSEA. This CDR3 is CRAGWRDRYGYTF. DNA of the CDR3: TGCAGAGCGGGCTGGAGGGATCGCTATGGCTACACCTTC.

This clone was counted between two and nine times. This sequence joins TRBV6-5 and TRBJ1-5; TRBD1 is a possible D gene (6 bases). In germline, CDR1 is MNHEY, CDR2 SVGAGI. The CDR3 loop spans 12 amino acids. As DNA, the CDR3 is TGTGCGAGCGGCAGGGGAAATCAGCCCCAGCATTTT. This encodes CASGRGNQPQHF.

The chain recombines TRBV6-6 with TRBJ1-4, with D tentatively TRBD1 (5 bases). V shed 6 bases and J shed 2 bases, with 13 bases lying between them. The CDR3 has 15 residues. Germline V gene data show CDR1 as MNHNY and CDR2 as SVGAGI (reference sequence). The CDR3 DNA is TGTGCCAGCAGGGCCCGGAGGGGCACTAATGAAAAACTGTTTTTT. This translates into CASRARRGTNEKLFF.

This clone was counted only a few times. V is TRBV18 and J is TRBJ2-3; D is uncertain. Trimming took off 2 bases at V and 10 bases at J, with 22 bases between the two ends. The CDR3 is made up of 16 amino acids. Per germline, CDR1 KGHSH and CDR2 LQKENI. The CDR3 spells CASSPRSKSVSNPQYF. CDR3 DNA sequence: TGTGCCAGCTCACCAAGGTCTAAATCAGTTAGCAATCCGCAGTATTTT.

This clone was seen a few times. This chain connects TRBV29-1 to TRBJ2-7; 9 nucleotides line up with TRBD1. Germline-derived CDR1 and CDR2 are SQVTM and ANQGSEA. There are 13 residues in the CDR3. With V trimmed by 5 bases and J by 5 bases, 7 bases remained unmatched. The CDR3 DNA follows: TGCAGCGTTACCGGGACAGGGTATAACGAGCAGTACTTC. This translates into CSVTGTGYNEQYF.

The genes are TRBV15 and TRBJ1-6; the D is unclear. V shed 0 bases and J shed 10 bases, with 16 bases lying between them. Germline CDR1 reads LNHNV; CDR2 reads YYDKDF (reference sequence). The CDR3 is 16 residues long. CDR3 loop: CATSRERMGFGSPLHF. Here the CDR3 DNA reads TGTGCCACCAGCAGAGAGAGGATGGGGTTTGGATCACCCCTCCACTTT.

This clone has just one count. The rearrangement uses TRBV19 and TRBJ2-4; maybe TRBD2 (5 bases). The CDR3 covers 15 residues. Germline V lookup: CDR1 LNHDA, CDR2 SQIVND (reference sequence). V lost 3 bases and J lost 0, with 9 bases in between. The CDR3 sequence is CASSIGVQAKNIQYF. In DNA, the CDR3 is TGTGCCAGTAGTATCGGGGTCCAAGCCAAAAACATTCAGTACTTC. Drawing the rest from reference TRBV19 and TRBJ2-4, the complete variable domain is DGGITQSPKYLFRKEGQNVTLSCEQNLNHDAMYWYRQDPGQGLRLIYYSQIVNDFQKGDIAEGYSVSREKKESFPLTVTSAQKNPTAFYLCASSIGVQAKNIQYFGAGTRLSVL.

In this sample, this clone turned up a few times. The chain has TRBV6-6 and TRBJ2-1, with 7 bases lining up with TRBD2. This CDR3 spans 15 amino acids. V gave up 8 bases and J gave up 3 bases; unmatched junction bases: 10. Germline CDR1 reads MNHNY; CDR2 reads SVGAGI (reference sequence). Here the CDR3 reads CASAITRTSYNEQFF. For the CDR3, the DNA is TGTGCCAGCGCTATCACCAGGACTAGCTACAATGAGCAGTTCTTC.

The chain employs TRBV5-5 and TRBJ2-7, with a weak D call TRBD1 (6 bases). The CDR3 contains 15 residues. Germline CDR1 reads SGHKS; CDR2 reads YYEKEE (reference sequence). V lost 4 bases, J lost 0 bases, and 14 bases lay in between. The chain's CDR3 is CASSGGRGNSYEQYF. In DNA form, the CDR3 reads TGTGCCAGCAGCGGGGGCAGGGGCAACTCCTACGAGCAGTACTTC.

This clone showed up just a few times. The rearrangement uses TRBV9 and TRBJ1-2; 8 bases align to TRBD1. J gave up 8 bases and V 3 bases, and 18 bases lay outside the gene matches. The CDR3 sequence is 17 residues long. CDR1 and CDR2 (germline): SGDLS, YYNGEE. As DNA, the CDR3 is TGTGCCAGCAGCGGAAACCTCGGACAGGGTGGTTTTCGGGGCTACACCTTC. It yields the protein CASSGNLGQGGFRGYTF.

This sequence joins TRBV11-3 and TRBJ1-6; 7 positions agree with TRBD1. Germline trimming cut 3 bases from V and 3 bases from J; bases unmatched to any gene: 2. Germline V CDR1 and CDR2: SGHNT, YENEEA. The CDR3 runs 15 residues. This chain's CDR3 is CASSFQGVYNSPLHF. The CDR3, as DNA: TGTGCCAGCAGCTTCCAGGGGGTCTATAATTCACCCCTCCACTTT.

The chain is built from TRBV4-1 and TRBJ1-5; 8 nucleotides line up with TRBD1. The V gene's germline CDR1 is MGHRA and CDR2 YSYEKL. Trimming cost V 5 bases and J 4 bases; bases outside gene matches: 10. This CDR3 is 16 amino acids long. Written as DNA, the CDR3 is TGCGCCAGCAGCGCCCGTCAGGGACAGGTAAATCAGCCCCAGCATTTT. Amino acid sequence: CASSARQGQVNQPQHF.

This clone occurred a few times. The rearrangement joins TRBV6-1 to TRBJ1-1; 7 bases fit TRBD1. The CDR3 loop spans 13 amino acids. Losses at the gene ends were 8 bases for V and 5 bases for J; bases not matched to a gene: 8. The V gene's germline CDR1 is MNHNS and CDR2 SASEGT. This CDR3 reads CASSQGRRTEAFF. CDR3 bases: TGTGCCAGCTCACAGGGGCGGCGAACTGAAGCTTTCTTT.

This clone was observed a handful of times. This chain connects TRBV4-2 to TRBJ2-3; 8 bases are shared with TRBD2. Germline lookup yields CDR1 LGHNA and CDR2 YNFKEQ. CDR3 length: 17 residues. J gave up 8 bases and V 0 bases, and 13 bases lay outside the gene matches. The CDR3 here is CASSQDGRGGRWVTQYF. The DNA of the CDR3 is TGTGCCAGCAGCCAAGATGGCCGGGGGGGCCGGTGGGTTACGCAGTATTTT.

V usage is TRBV6-5 and J usage is TRBJ1-4, with D hard to call. Trimming removed 5 bases from V and 11 bases from J, with 21 bases in between. The length of the CDR3 is 15 residues. The germline CDR1 and CDR2 sequences are MNHEY and SVGAGI. CDR3 bases: TGTGCCAGCAGTCGCAGTGTATTGGCCCCTGGGAAACTGTTTTTT. Protein sequence: CASSRSVLAPGKLFF.

This clone was counted a few times. This chain connects TRBV7-9 to TRBJ2-5; no reliable D call. The CDR3 has 15 amino acids. Trimming removed 2 bases from V and 2 bases from J, with 12 bases in between. CDR1 is SEHNR and CDR2 is FQNEAQ in the germline V gene (reference sequence). The CDR3 is CASSLQVRQQETQYF. CDR3 nucleotide sequence: TGTGCCAGCAGCTTACAGGTCAGGCAGCAAGAGACCCAGTACTTC.

This clone counts as medium-sized. This sequence joins TRBV5-6 and TRBJ1-3, with D unclear. The CDR3 is 16 amino acids. From germline, CDR1 is SGHDT and CDR2 YYEEEE. The V and J ends lost 3 bases and 0 bases respectively, with 13 bases between them. The CDR3 here is CASSSDLRSSGNTIYF. The DNA of the CDR3 is TGTGCCAGCAGCTCGGACCTGAGGAGCTCTGGAAACACCATATATTTT.

The chain combines TRBV28 with TRBJ2-6; D may be TRBD1 or TRBD2 (5 bases each). Trimming took 8 bases from V and 4 from J, leaving 15 bases between them. The germline gives CDR1 MDHEN, CDR2 SYDVKM. This CDR3 is built from 15 residues. The CDR3 loop is CASWDPMGGANVLTF. The CDR3 bases are TGTGCCAGCTGGGACCCAATGGGGGGGGCCAACGTCCTGACTTTC.

This clone counts as medium-sized. V and J are TRBV7-5 and TRBJ2-1; the table's TRBD1 call for D was not verified on the DNA. TRBV7-5 is a documented pseudogene. The CDR3 runs 16 residues. The CDR3 nucleotides are TGTGTCAGAAGCTTGTCGGACAGGGAGGGGTATACTGAGCAGTTCTTC. It specifies CVRSLSDREGYTEQFF.